This T cell receptor (beta chain) appears in the sequencing data of a study of radiation and T cells in renal cell carcinoma. The protocol was immunoSEQ multiplex PCR, while the TCRdb copy is restricted to in-frame clones and leaves out a portion. The sample has approximately 83,000 clones, around four fifths seen once. Stated time point: blood 4 weeks post-SBRT, at nephrectomy. The treatment is: 15 Gy SBRT to primary tumor, nephrectomy 4 weeks later. Nephrectomy followed 15 Gy stereotactic body radiation by 4 weeks. Blood was sampled at baseline, 2 weeks and 4 weeks after SBRT. Germline-derived CDR1 and CDR2 are GTSNPN and SVGIG (reference sequence). The CDR3 consists of 13 residues. As concerns this clone: Antigen: not known. One junction end does not reproduce the germline sequence, and a read error may be involved.

Study-level results: Top tumor clonotypes rose in blood 2 weeks post-radiation, then contracted.

Sequencing was performed on blood, taken from a patient whose treatment included radiotherapy and nephrectomy. This chain links TRBV30 with TRBJ1-2, with 9 positions matching TRBD1. The receptor was isolated from a man aged 45-60 years with renal cell carcinoma. The CDR3 DNA reads as TGTGCCTGGAGTCGACAGGGGGACTATGGCCACACCTTC. This sequence encodes CAWSRQGDYGHTF.